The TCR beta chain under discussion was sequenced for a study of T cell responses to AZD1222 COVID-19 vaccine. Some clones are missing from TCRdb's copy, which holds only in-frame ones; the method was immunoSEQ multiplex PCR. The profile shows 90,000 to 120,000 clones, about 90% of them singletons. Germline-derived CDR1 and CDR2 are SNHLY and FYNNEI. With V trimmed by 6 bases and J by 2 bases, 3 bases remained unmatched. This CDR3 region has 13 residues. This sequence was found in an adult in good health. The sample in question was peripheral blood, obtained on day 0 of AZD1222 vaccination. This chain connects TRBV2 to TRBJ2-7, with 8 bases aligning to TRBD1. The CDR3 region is CASSRDRPYEQYF. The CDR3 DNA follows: TGTGCCAGCAGCCGGGACAGGCCCTACGAGCAGTACTTC.